A selection of T cell receptor beta chains follows, all from one sample in a study of blood T cell repertoires in COVID-19. Clones were sequenced by immunoSEQ multiplex PCR, and TCRdb holds only the in-frame ones, with some missing. The sample contains roughly 32,000 clones, 90% of which appear only once. The specimen sequenced was peripheral blood. Receptor source: an elderly man with acute or convalescent COVID-19. CDR3s include the opening cysteine and the closing phenylalanine or tryptophan. Fields, in order: V gene, clone size, J gene, D gene, CDR3 DNA, CDR3 protein. A D gene is named only where the DNA matches it firmly. Clone size is not always given. Where it is, it says once, few, many or a class for expanded clones.

v_gene: TRBV5-1; abundance: -; j_gene: TRBJ1-4; d_gene: -; CDR3nt: TGCGCCAGCAGTCGACAGGCAGCTAATGAAAAACTGTTTTTT; CDR3aa: CASSRQAANEKLFF
v_gene: TRBV6-5; abundance: few; j_gene: TRBJ1-2; d_gene: -; CDR3nt: TGTGCCAGCAGTCCGACTCCCTATGGCTACACCTTC; CDR3aa: CASSPTPYGYTF
v_gene: TRBV4-1; abundance: -; j_gene: TRBJ1-6; d_gene: -; CDR3nt: TGCGCCAGCAGCCAAGATCTACAGGGAAGCTCCTATAATTCACCCCTCCACTTT; CDR3aa: CASSQDLQGSSYNSPLHF
v_gene: TRBV5-1; abundance: -; j_gene: TRBJ1-4; d_gene: -; CDR3nt: TGCGCCAGCAGCGGTCAGGGATTAGAAAAACTGTTTTTT; CDR3aa: CASSGQGLEKLFF
v_gene: TRBV10-3; abundance: -; j_gene: TRBJ1-5; d_gene: TRBD1; CDR3nt: TGTGCCTCCGGGACAGGGCTCGATCAGCCCCAGCATTTT; CDR3aa: CASGTGLDQPQHF
v_gene: TRBV19; abundance: -; j_gene: TRBJ2-7; d_gene: -; CDR3nt: TGTGCCAGTAGTATAGGTCTGAGGGAATGGAGAAACGAGCAGTACTTC; CDR3aa: CASSIGLREWRNEQYF
v_gene: TRBV5-5; abundance: -; j_gene: TRBJ1-1; d_gene: -; CDR3nt: TGTGCCAGCAGCTTTTTGGACAGTCAAGCTTTCTTT; CDR3aa: CASSFLDSQAFF
v_gene: TRBV18; abundance: -; j_gene: TRBJ2-1; d_gene: -; CDR3nt: TGTGCCAGCTCACCGTACAGGCGCGAGCAGTTCTTC; CDR3aa: CASSPYRREQFF
v_gene: TRBV5-1; abundance: -; j_gene: TRBJ1-2; d_gene: TRBD1; CDR3nt: TGCGCCAGCAGCTTAACAGGGGGCAACTATGGCTACACCTTC; CDR3aa: CASSLTGGNYGYTF
v_gene: TRBV18; abundance: -; j_gene: TRBJ2-3; d_gene: TRBD1; CDR3nt: TGTGCCAGCTCACCAAAGACAGGGGGCGCAGATACGCAGTATTTT; CDR3aa: CASSPKTGGADTQYF
v_gene: TRBV27; abundance: -; j_gene: TRBJ1-2; d_gene: -; CDR3nt: TGTGCCAGCAGTCCGTCGACAGGAATCTTAGGCTACACCTTC; CDR3aa: CASSPSTGILGYTF
v_gene: TRBV14; abundance: -; j_gene: TRBJ2-7; d_gene: TRBD1; CDR3nt: TGTGCCAGCAGCCATGCAGGGGGCGGATACGAGCAGTACTTC; CDR3aa: CASSHAGGGYEQYF
v_gene: TRBV10-3; abundance: -; j_gene: TRBJ2-5; d_gene: TRBD2; CDR3nt: TGTGCCATCAGTGGACTCCCAGCGGGGGGGCATCAAGAGACCCAGTACTTC; CDR3aa: CAISGLPAGGHQETQYF
v_gene: TRBV7-9; abundance: few; j_gene: TRBJ1-4; d_gene: TRBD1; CDR3nt: TGTGCCAGCAGCTTAAGACAGGGCGTAGAAAAACTGTTTTTT; CDR3aa: CASSLRQGVEKLFF
v_gene: TRBV3-1/TRBV3-2; abundance: -; j_gene: TRBJ2-3; d_gene: TRBD2; CDR3nt: TGTGCCAGCAGCCATACTAGCGGGAGCACAGATACGCAGTATTTT; CDR3aa: CASSHTSGSTDTQYF
v_gene: TRBV10-3; abundance: -; j_gene: TRBJ1-5; d_gene: TRBD1; CDR3nt: TGTGCCGCGTCCCGGGACAGGGGGCAAAGCAATCAGCCCCAGCATTTT; CDR3aa: CAASRDRGQSNQPQHF
v_gene: TRBV15; abundance: -; j_gene: TRBJ2-5; d_gene: TRBD1; CDR3nt: TGTGCCACCAGCAGAGATCCCCGGACAGGGGAGACCCAGTACTTC; CDR3aa: CATSRDPRTGETQYF
v_gene: TRBV5-6; abundance: -; j_gene: TRBJ2-1; d_gene: -; CDR3nt: TGTGCCAGCAGCTTGGGACTGCGCTACAATGAGCAGTTCTTC; CDR3aa: CASSLGLRYNEQFF
v_gene: TRBV5-4; abundance: -; j_gene: TRBJ1-6; d_gene: TRBD1; CDR3nt: TGTGCCAGCAGCGATAGGGGGCACTCCTATAATTCACCCCTCCACTTT; CDR3aa: CASSDRGHSYNSPLHF
v_gene: TRBV21-1; abundance: -; j_gene: TRBJ2-2; d_gene: -; CDR3nt: TGTGCCATTAAAAAGGGGGGACAGGGGCCCACCGGGGAGCTGTTTTTT; CDR3aa: CAIKKGGQGPTGELFF
v_gene: TRBV2; abundance: -; j_gene: TRBJ1-1; d_gene: TRBD1; CDR3nt: TGTGCCAGCAGGAAGAACAGGGGAGGAACTGAAGCTTTCTTT; CDR3aa: CASRKNRGGTEAFF
v_gene: TRBV25-1; abundance: -; j_gene: TRBJ2-1; d_gene: TRBD1; CDR3nt: TGTGCCAGCAGGACAGGGGGGTCCTACAATGAGCAGTTCTTC; CDR3aa: CASRTGGSYNEQFF
v_gene: TRBV27; abundance: -; j_gene: TRBJ2-3; d_gene: TRBD2; CDR3nt: TGTGCCAGCAGTTTAAGGGTAGCGGGGGGCGGCGCAGATACGCAGTATTTT; CDR3aa: CASSLRVAGGGADTQYF
v_gene: TRBV6-2/TRBV6-3; abundance: -; j_gene: TRBJ2-7; d_gene: -; CDR3nt: TGTGCCAGCAGTGCAAACAGCAGGGGATCCTACGAGCAGTACTTC; CDR3aa: CASSANSRGSYEQYF